By sample fraction, the clone carrying this TCR beta chain is medium-sized. Its antigen is unknown. TCRdb reprocessed the reads with MiXCR, giving one entry per CDR3 protein. Of 5,000 to 6,500 distinct CDR3 sequences listed, around 15% are singletons. This specimen comes from a study of liver allograft versus peripheral blood T cells. Study details: The study compared liver allograft T cell receptor repertoires against peripheral blood repertoires of liver transplant recipients. General study findings and limits: There were reportedly differences between T cell receptor repertoires inside liver allografts and those in peripheral blood.

The receptor was derived from a human patient who had a liver transplant. T cells may partly derive from the graft donor.

The CDR3 region is CASSIDGRGDQPQHF. CDR3 coding DNA: TGTGCCAGTAGTATCGACGGCAGGGGGGATCAGCCCCAGCATTTT. This chain joins TRBV19 and TRBJ1-5; the match to TRBD1 covers 7 bases. The CDR3 runs to 15 residues. Germline CDR1 reads LNHDA; CDR2 reads SQIVND (reference sequence). After removal of 3 bases from V and 5 bases from J, the junction contained 7 bases not matched to a gene.